What follows is one T cell receptor (beta chain) and its context. Antigen specificity is unknown. Germline lookup yields CDR1 MGHRA and CDR2 YSYEKL. Trimming took 3 bases from V and 6 from J; bases not matched to a gene: 6. This CDR3 has 15 amino acids. The data are from a study of T cells after yellow fever vaccination. Study outcomes and limitations: Contamination by abundant bulk-population clonotypes could be present in FACS-sorted repertoires. Post-booster repertoires contained most primary-vaccination clones again (around 97% CD4, roughly 91% CD8). Peaking faster, on day 5 versus 15, the secondary response was nonetheless weaker.

Production of TCR cDNA was by 5'RACE template switching, which also added a universal primer site and UMIs. One entry per CDR3 protein, called by TCRdb with MiXCR from the 5' RACE reads. The sample consists of 80,000 to 100,000 distinct CDR3 sequences, under 6.5% of them appearing once. The starting material was CD8+ T cells sorted from PBMCs, obtained 10 days after the yellow fever booster vaccination. V and J are TRBV4-1 and TRBJ2-1, with 9 bases matching TRBD1. The TCR originated in a man between 18 and 29 years old who received the YFV17D yellow fever vaccine. The CDR3, as DNA: TGCGCCAGCAGCCAGGCCGGGACAGGGATCAATGAGCAGTTCTTC. It specifies CASSQAGTGINEQFF.